This T cell receptor (beta chain) was obtained from a study of beta chain features in type 1 diabetes. Comments on this clone: Its target is not known.

The CDR3 is 16 amino acids. CDR1 is SGDLS and CDR2 is YYNGEE in the germline V gene. With 0 bases clipped from V and 7 bases from J, the junction kept 9 bases outside the gene matches. Expressed TCRB transcripts were sequenced, since all the RNA that had been isolated was reverse transcribed. The average read count of naive, central memory and regulatory T cell samples was approximately 3.5 million. Profiled with immunoSEQ multiplex PCR; TCRdb holds only in-frame clones, not every one. The sample shows around 260,000 clones, 24% of them seen only once. Overall study findings and caveats: Sequencing of cDNA might inflate the share of cells that strongly express TCR. A closer apparent resemblance between naive, central memory and Treg TCRB repertoires was seen in patients than in healthy donors. When Type 1 diabetes patients were examined, their TCRB CDR3s proved moderately but significantly shorter in all four CD4+ subsets.

Sequences were obtained from naive CD4+ T cells from blood. The receptor was derived from a young woman with type 1 diabetes. The rearrangement joins TRBV9 to TRBJ2-1; 8 positions agree with TRBD2. The CDR3 region has the DNA TGTGCCAGCAGCGTAGTGGGGACTAGTGTTGTGAATGAGCAGTTCTTC. This translates into CASSVVGTSVVNEQFF. The full variable domain, its missing parts supplied by reference TRBV9 and TRBJ2-1, is DSGVTQTPKHLITATGQRVTLRCSPRSGDLSVYWYQQSLDQGLQFLIQYYNGEERAKGNILERFSAQQFPDLHSELNLSSLELGDSALYFCASSVVGTSVVNEQFFGPGTRLTVL.